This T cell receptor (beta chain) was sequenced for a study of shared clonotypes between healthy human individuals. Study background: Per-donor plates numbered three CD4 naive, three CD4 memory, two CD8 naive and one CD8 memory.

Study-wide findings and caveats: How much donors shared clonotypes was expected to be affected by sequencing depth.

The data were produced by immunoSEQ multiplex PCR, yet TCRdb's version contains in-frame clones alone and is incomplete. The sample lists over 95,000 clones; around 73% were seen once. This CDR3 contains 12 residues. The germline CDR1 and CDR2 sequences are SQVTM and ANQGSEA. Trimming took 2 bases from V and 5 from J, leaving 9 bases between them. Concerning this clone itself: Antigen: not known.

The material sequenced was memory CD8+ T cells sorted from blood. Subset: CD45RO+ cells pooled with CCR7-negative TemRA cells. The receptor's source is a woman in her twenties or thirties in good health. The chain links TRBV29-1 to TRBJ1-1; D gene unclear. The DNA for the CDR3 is TGCAGCGTTGAAAAGGGAACTACTGAAGCTTTCTTT. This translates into CSVEKGTTEAFF.